A selection of T cell receptor beta chains follows, all from one sample in a study of blood T cell repertoires in COVID-19. Data came from immunoSEQ multiplex PCR; TCRdb stores just in-frame clones and leaves some out. The sample has tens of thousands of clones, 80% seen once. Sequenced input: peripheral blood. The source of these receptors is a man in his 70s who had recovered from COVID-19. CDR3s leave out the opening cysteine and the closing phenylalanine or tryptophan. Fields, in order: J gene, V gene, D gene, CDR3 protein. The D gene is left open where the match is weak.

J: TRBJ1-5; V: TRBV28; D: -; CDR3: ASSFVGGRDQPQH
J: TRBJ2-7; V: TRBV28; D: -; CDR3: ASSGQGYEQY
J: TRBJ1-3; V: TRBV30; D: -; CDR3: AWARGFSGNTIY
J: TRBJ1-2; V: TRBV3-1/TRBV3-2; D: -; CDR3: ASLAQENYGYT
J: TRBJ2-3; V: TRBV7-8; D: TRBD1; CDR3: ASSSPRQGEDTQY
J: TRBJ2-1; V: TRBV12-3/TRBV12-4; D: TRBD2; CDR3: ASSFFPGGPF
J: TRBJ2-1; V: TRBV30; D: -; CDR3: AWSYFRSSNEQF
J: TRBJ2-1; V: TRBV19; D: -; CDR3: ASSIEGGRLAGTYNEQF
J: TRBJ2-3; V: TRBV29-1; D: -; CDR3: SASPGRGYGDTQY
J: TRBJ2-2; V: TRBV28; D: -; CDR3: AANTGIGELF
J: TRBJ2-1; V: TRBV14; D: -; CDR3: ASSLTGKNRDNEQF
J: TRBJ1-4; V: TRBV28; D: -; CDR3: ASSRSLGARTEKLF
J: TRBJ2-1; V: TRBV23-1; D: TRBD2; CDR3: ASSQSGLAGSLCEQF
J: TRBJ2-2; V: TRBV6-4; D: -; CDR3: ASSVNRAGELF
J: TRBJ1-2; V: TRBV5-1; D: -; CDR3: ASSPTGGDGYT
J: TRBJ2-1; V: TRBV9; D: TRBD1; CDR3: ASSSRDRGHNEQF
J: TRBJ2-5; V: TRBV5-4; D: TRBD2; CDR3: ASSRGGLGETQY
J: TRBJ2-5; V: TRBV6-2/TRBV6-3; D: TRBD1; CDR3: ASSPGTGTTKETQY
J: TRBJ1-2; V: TRBV6-5; D: -; CDR3: ASSYSVGGSYGYT
J: TRBJ2-5; V: TRBV5-6; D: TRBD1; CDR3: ASSLTTGEQETQY
J: TRBJ2-7; V: TRBV27; D: -; CDR3: ASSSPLREQY
J: TRBJ2-3; V: TRBV10-3; D: -; CDR3: AISERTLRIGGTDTQY